This record concerns one T cell receptor beta chain sequence. This clonotype was counted only a few times. It lacks a known antigen. Per-base qualities were not stored, and no clone one base away is much larger. The CDR3 starts with the cysteine, ends with the phenylalanine, and has 12 residues. Just the 36-base CDR3 DNA is kept, in frame starting at base 1. V ends up 5 bases short and J 8 bases short, with an unmatched junction base count of 2. From the germline V gene (reference sequence), CDR1 is LNHDA and CDR2 is SQIVND. Library prep was done by multiplex PCR. The reads were generated on an Illumina HiSeq 4000. TCR beta libraries were built with iRepertoire HTBI primers and Arm-PCR amplification of CDR3 regions. Before sequencing, the PCR products went through gel purification. The authors' analysis ran thus. A total of 62 TRBV and about 13 TRBJ segments were identified across samples and were used for gene usage analysis of CDR3 amino acid clonotypes. COPE and FqMerger were used to merge the filtered high-quality paired reads into contigs. BLAST was used to align contigs to the IMGT TRBV, TRBD and TRBJ reference genes, and CDR3 was defined following IMGT. Highly expanded clones were defined as clonotypes with a frequency above 0.1%. Shannon entropy served as the measure of repertoire diversity, while the Gini coefficient captured V-J evenness. Clonotypes shared by more than one individual were considered public. The public reads were reanalyzed by TCRdb: fastp trimming at Q25, MiXCR alignment, in-frame beta chains only. Here each entry gathers all rows of one CDR3 protein and keeps the most common genes and DNA. TCRdb assigned the V and J calls; the authors' analysis was not used. For this sample there are about 320,000 distinct CDR3 sequences; roughly 18% appear just once. The ten largest clonotypes hold roughly 35% of the sample.

These data come from a study of regulatory T cells in long-lasting Graves disease (dated by TCRdb to the early 2020s). Turning to the overall study: Antithyroid drugs had been taken for less than 3 months by newly diagnosed Graves' disease patients. A total of 33 samples were covered by TCR sequencing, comprising approximately 13 persistent and 20 or so newly diagnosed Graves' disease patients. The study was registered as a clinical trial and conducted in China. Patients with persistent Graves' disease were compared with patients with newly diagnosed Graves' disease using TCR sequencing and RNA sequencing of peripheral blood.

The label giving this sample's time point can be read as: newly diagnosed GD, antithyroid drugs for less than 3 months. RNA was extracted from PBMCs in TRIzol for both TCR sequencing and RNA sequencing. Graves' disease was diagnosed according to American Thyroid Association guidelines. Recruitment of patients was carried out at an endocrinology department in Xi'an, China. Each patient gave roughly 10 milliliters of peripheral blood, collected in an EDTA anticoagulant tube. Ficoll Paque Plus density gradient separation was used to isolate PBMCs, and no additional T cell sorting was done. An Agilent 2100 Bioanalyzer and agarose gel were used to assess RNA quality, and a NanoDrop 2000 was used to measure RNA concentration. Broad study findings and their caveats: The authors acknowledged the small sample size as a limitation that may reduce accuracy. Sequencing and analysis were restricted to the TCR beta chain. Lower TCR Shannon entropy and fewer highly expanded clones were observed in persistent Graves' disease patients than in newly diagnosed patients, which suggested clonal expansion. Only peripheral blood was studied, because thyroid tissue, the primary lesion, was inaccessible. Preferential use of TRBV28, TRBJ1-2 and TRBJ2-5 was observed in persistent disease, whereas TRBV20-1 and TRBJ2-1 were favored in newly diagnosed disease. Persistent patients shared more public clonotypes among themselves (around 2,700) than newly diagnosed patients did (more than 850).

The sequence derives from a female donor with Graves disease. This specimen was peripheral blood mononuclear cells (PBMCs), taken at new diagnosis, from a patient treated with antithyroid drugs. The V gene is TRBV19 and the J gene is TRBJ2-2, with 7 junctional bases fitting TRBD2. The CDR3 has the sequence CASSALAGELFF. The DNA sequence is as follows: TGTGCCAGTAGTGCACTAGCGGGGGAGCTGTTTTTT.